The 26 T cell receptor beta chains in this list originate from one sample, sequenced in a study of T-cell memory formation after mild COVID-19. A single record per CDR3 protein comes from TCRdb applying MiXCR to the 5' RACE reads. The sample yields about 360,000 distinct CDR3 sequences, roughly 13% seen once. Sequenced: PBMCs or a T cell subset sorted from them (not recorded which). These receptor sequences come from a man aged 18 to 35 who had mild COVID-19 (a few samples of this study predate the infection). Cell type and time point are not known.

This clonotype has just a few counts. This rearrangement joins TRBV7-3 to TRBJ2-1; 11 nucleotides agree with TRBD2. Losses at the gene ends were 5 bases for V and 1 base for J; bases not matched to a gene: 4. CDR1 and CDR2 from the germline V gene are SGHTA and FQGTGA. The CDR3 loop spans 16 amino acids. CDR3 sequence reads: CASSIAGGSSYNEQFF. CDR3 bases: TGTGCCAGCAGCATAGCGGGGGGGTCGTCCTACAATGAGCAGTTCTTC.

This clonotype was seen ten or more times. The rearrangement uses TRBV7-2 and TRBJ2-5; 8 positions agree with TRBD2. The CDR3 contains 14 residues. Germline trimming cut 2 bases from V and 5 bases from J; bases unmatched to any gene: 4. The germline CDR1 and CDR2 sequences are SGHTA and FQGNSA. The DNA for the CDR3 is TGTGCCAGCAGCTTAACGGGGGGGGCGGAGACCCAGTACTTC. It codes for CASSLTGGAETQYF.

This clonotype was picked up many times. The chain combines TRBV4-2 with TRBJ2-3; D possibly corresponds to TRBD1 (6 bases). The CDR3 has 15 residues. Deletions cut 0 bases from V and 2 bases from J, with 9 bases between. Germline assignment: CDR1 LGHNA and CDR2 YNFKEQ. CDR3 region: CASSQDQGLTDTQYF. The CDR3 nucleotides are TGTGCCAGCAGCCAAGATCAGGGGCTCACAGATACGCAGTATTTT.

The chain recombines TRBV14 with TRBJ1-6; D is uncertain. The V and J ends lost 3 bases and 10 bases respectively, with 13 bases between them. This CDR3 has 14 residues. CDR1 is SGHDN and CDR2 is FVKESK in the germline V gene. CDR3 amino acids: CASSQSSGRSPLHF. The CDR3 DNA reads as TGTGCCAGCAGCCAGTCGTCGGGGAGATCACCCCTCCACTTT.

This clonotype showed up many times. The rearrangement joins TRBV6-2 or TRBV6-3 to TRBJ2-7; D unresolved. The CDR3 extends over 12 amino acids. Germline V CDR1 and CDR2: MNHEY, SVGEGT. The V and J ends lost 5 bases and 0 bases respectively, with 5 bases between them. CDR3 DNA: TGTGCCAGCAGTAGGAGCTCCTACGAGCAGTACGTC. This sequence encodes CASSRSSYEQYV.

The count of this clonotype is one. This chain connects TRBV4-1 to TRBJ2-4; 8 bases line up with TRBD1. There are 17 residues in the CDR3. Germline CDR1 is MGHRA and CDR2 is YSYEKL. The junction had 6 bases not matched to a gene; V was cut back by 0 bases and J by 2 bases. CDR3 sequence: CASSQDLGQATKNIQYF. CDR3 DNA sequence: TGCGCCAGCAGCCAAGATTTGGGACAGGCCACCAAAAACATTCAGTACTTC.

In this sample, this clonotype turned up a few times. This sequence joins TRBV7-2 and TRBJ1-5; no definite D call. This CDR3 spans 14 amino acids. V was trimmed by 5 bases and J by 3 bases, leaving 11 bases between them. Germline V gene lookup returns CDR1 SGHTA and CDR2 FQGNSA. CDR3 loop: CASSPDINNQPQHF. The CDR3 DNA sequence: TGTGCCAGCAGCCCCGACATAAACAATCAGCCCCAGCATTTT.

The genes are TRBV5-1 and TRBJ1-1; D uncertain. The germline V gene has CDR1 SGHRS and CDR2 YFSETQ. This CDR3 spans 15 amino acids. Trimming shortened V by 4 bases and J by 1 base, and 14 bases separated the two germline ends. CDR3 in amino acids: CASSLQTFPNTEAFF. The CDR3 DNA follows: TGCGCCAGCAGCCTCCAGACCTTCCCGAACACTGAAGCTTTCTTT.

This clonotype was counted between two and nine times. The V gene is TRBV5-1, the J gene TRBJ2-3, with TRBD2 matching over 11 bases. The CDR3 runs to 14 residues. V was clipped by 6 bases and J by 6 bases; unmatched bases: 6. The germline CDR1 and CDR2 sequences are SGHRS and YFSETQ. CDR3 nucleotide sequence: TGCGCCAGCACGCTAGCGGGGGGCGTGGATACGCAGTATTTT. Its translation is CASTLAGGVDTQYF.

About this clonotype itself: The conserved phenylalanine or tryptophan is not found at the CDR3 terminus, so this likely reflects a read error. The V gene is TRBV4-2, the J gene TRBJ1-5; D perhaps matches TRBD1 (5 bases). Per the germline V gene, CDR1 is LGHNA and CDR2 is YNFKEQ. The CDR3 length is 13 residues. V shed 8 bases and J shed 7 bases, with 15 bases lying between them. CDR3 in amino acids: CASAGQIDQPQHI. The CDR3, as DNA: TGTGCCAGCGCGGGGCAGATCGACCAGCCCCAGCATATT.

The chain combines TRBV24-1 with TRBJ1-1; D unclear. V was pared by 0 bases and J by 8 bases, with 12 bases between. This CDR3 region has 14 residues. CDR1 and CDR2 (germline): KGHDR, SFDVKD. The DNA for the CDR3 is TGTGCCACCAGTGATTTGCTGCCCAGCAAGGAAGCTTTCTTT. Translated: CATSDLLPSKEAFF.

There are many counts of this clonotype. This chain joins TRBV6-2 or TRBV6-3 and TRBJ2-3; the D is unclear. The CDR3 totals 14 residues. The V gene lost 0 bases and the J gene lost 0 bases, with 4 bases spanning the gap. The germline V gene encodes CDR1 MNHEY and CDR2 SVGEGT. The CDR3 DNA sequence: TGTGCCAGCAGTTACTCGACTAGCACAGATACGCAGTATTTT. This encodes CASSYSTSTDTQYF.

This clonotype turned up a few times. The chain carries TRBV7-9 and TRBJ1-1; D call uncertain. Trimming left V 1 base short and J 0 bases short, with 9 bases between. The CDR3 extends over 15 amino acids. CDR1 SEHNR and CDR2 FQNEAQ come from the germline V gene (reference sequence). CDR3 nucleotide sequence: TGTGCCAGCAGCTTAGTAGTTGGCCTGAACACTGAAGCTTTCTTT. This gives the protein CASSLVVGLNTEAFF. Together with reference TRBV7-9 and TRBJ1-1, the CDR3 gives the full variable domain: DTGVSQNPRHKITKRGQNVTFRCDPISEHNRLYWYRQTLGQGPEFLTYFQNEAQLEKSRLLSDRFSAERPKGSFSTLEIQRTEQGDSAMYLCASSLVVGLNTEAFFGQGTRLTVV.

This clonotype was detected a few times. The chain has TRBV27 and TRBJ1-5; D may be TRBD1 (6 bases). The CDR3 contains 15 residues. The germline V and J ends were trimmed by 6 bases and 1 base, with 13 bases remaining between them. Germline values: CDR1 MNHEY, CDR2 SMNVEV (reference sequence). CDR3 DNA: TGTGCCAGCAGAAAAGCGGACAGAAGCAATCAGCCCCAGCATTTT. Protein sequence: CASRKADRSNQPQHF.

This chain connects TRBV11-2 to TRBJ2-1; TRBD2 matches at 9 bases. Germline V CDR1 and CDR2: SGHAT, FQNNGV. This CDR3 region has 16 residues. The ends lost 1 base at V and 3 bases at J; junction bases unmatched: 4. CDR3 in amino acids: CASSLAAGGFYNEQFF. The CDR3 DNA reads TGTGCCAGCAGCTTAGCAGCGGGGGGCTTCTACAATGAGCAGTTCTTC. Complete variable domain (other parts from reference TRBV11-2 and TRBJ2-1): EAGVAQSPRYKIIEKRQSVAFWCNPISGHATLYWYQQILGQGPKLLIQFQNNGVVDDSQLPKDRFSAERLKGVDSTLKIQPAKLEDSAVYLCASSLAAGGFYNEQFFGPGTRLTVL.

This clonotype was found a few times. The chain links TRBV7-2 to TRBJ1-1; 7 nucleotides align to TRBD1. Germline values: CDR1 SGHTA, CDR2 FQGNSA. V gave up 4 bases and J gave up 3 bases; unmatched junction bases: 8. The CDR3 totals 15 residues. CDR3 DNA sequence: TGTGCCAGCAGCTGGCAGGGGGGGGAGGACACTGAAGCTTTCTTT. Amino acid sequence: CASSWQGGEDTEAFF.

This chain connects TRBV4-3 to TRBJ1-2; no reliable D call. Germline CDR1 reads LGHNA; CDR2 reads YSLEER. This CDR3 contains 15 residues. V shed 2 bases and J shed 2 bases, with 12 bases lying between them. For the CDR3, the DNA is TGCGCCAGCAGCCAATTTCAGGTCGGGAACTATGGCTACACCTTC. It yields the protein CASSQFQVGNYGYTF.

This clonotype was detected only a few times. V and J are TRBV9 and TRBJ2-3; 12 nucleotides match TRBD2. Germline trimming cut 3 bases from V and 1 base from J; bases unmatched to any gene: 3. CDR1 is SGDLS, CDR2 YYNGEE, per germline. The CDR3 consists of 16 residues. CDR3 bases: TGTGCCAGCAGCGCCCGACTAGCGGGGGGCACAGATACGCAGTATTTT. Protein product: CASSARLAGGTDTQYF.

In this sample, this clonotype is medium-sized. CDR3 sequence: CATSDNIRGQGNETQYF. DNA for the CDR3: TGTGCCACCAGTGACAACATAAGGGGGCAGGGAAATGAGACCCAGTACTTC. The V call is TRBV24-1, the J call TRBJ2-5, with 7 bases lining up with TRBD1. Germline V CDR1 and CDR2: KGHDR, SFDVKD. This CDR3 spans 17 amino acids. V gave up 4 bases and J gave up 5 bases; unmatched junction bases: 15.

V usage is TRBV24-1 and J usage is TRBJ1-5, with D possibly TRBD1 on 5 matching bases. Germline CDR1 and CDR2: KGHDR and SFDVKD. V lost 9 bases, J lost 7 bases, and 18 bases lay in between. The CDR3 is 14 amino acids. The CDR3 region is CATRTQGFDQPQHF. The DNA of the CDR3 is TGTGCCACCCGAACCCAGGGATTTGACCAGCCCCAGCATTTT.

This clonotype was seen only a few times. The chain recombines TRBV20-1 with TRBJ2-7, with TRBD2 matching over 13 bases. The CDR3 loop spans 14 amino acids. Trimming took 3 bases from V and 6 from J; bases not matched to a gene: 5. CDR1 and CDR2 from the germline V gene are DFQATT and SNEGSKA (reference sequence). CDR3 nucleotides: TGCAGTGCTAGTCCTCGGACTAGCGGGGGCGAGCAGTACTTC. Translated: CSASPRTSGGEQYF.

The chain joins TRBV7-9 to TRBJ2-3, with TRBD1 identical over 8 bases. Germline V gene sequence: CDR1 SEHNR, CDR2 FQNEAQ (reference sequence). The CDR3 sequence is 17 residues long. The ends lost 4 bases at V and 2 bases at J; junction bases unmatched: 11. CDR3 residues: CASSSSPGQGFTDTQYF. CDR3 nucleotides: TGTGCCAGCAGCTCTTCTCCCGGACAGGGATTCACAGATACGCAGTATTTT.

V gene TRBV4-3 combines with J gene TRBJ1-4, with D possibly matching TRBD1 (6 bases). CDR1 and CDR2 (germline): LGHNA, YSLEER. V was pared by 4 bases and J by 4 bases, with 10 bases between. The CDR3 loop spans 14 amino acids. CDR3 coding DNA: TGCGCCAGCAGCCCCGGACAGAATAATGAAAAACTGTTTTTT. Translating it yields CASSPGQNNEKLFF.

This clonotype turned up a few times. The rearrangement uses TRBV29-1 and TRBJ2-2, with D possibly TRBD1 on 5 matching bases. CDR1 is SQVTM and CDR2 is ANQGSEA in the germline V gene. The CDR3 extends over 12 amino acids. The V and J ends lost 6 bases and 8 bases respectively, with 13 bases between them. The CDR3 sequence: CSVHQGTGELFF. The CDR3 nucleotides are TGCAGCGTACACCAGGGTACGGGGGAGCTGTTTTTT.

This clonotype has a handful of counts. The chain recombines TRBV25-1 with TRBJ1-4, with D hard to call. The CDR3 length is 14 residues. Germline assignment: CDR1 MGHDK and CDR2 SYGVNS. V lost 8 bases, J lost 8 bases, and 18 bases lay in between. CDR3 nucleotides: TGTGCCAGCTTCGGGCCCCTAGGGAGGGAAAAACTGTTTTTT. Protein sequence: CASFGPLGREKLFF.

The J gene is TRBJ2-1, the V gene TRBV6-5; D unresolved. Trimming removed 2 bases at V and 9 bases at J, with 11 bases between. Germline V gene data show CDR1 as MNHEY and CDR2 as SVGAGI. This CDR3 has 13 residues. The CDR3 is CASSYNPVGEQFF. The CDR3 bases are TGTGCCAGCAGTTACAACCCAGTGGGTGAGCAGTTCTTC.